The TCR beta chain described here comes from a study of T cell changes during pregnancy in multiple sclerosis. V trimming: 5 bases; J trimming: 5 bases; junction bases outside the gene matches: 6. The V gene's germline CDR1 is SEHNR and CDR2 FQNEAQ (reference sequence). The CDR3 runs to 16 residues. Libraries were prepared by immunoSEQ multiplex PCR; TCRdb keeps only in-frame clonotypes and omits some of them. The sample lists some 76,000 clones, 92% seen once, with about 0.27% in the top ten. The gene calls are TRBV7-9 and TRBJ2-2; 12 bases fit TRBD2. This receptor was taken from a female donor with multiple sclerosis, enrolled in a pregnancy study. The material was CD4+ T cells from peripheral blood mononuclear cells, obtained after pregnancy. DNA of the CDR3: TGTGCCAGCAGCCCCCTAGCGGGAGGGGGGACCGGGGAGCTGTTTTTT. This gives the protein CASSPLAGGGTGELFF. Full variable domain (remainder filled in from reference TRBV7-9 and TRBJ2-2): DTGVSQNPRHKITKRGQNVTFRCDPISEHNRLYWYRQTLGQGPEFLTYFQNEAQLEKSRLLSDRFSAERPKGSFSTLEIQRTEQGDSAMYLCASSPLAGGGTGELFFGEGSRLTVL.